The 26 T cell receptor beta chains in this list originate from one sample, sequenced in a study of breast tumors, draining lymph nodes, adjacent tissues. TCRdb re-called the multiplex PCR reads with MiXCR, one entry per CDR3 protein. The sample shows roughly 86,000 distinct CDR3 sequences, under 25% of them seen only once. Samples came from axillary lymph nodes draining the breast cancer. Material for sequencing was axillary lymph node tissue. All receptors come from a female donor with breast cancer. Some clones in this sample may be carry-over from other donors' samples.

This clonotype was detected ten times or more. The chain uses TRBV7-9 and TRBJ2-3; maybe TRBD2 (5 bases). Germline lookup yields CDR1 SEHNR and CDR2 FQNEAQ (reference sequence). The V and J ends lost 3 bases and 8 bases respectively, with 15 bases between them. There are 14 residues in the CDR3. The CDR3 nucleotides read TGTGCCAGCAGCTTTGGTGGAGGTGTTGGTACGCAGTATTTT. Amino acids: CASSFGGGVGTQYF.

The CDR3 coding sequence is TGCGCCAGCAGCCAAAGGGATCGCGGGAACTACGAGCAGTACTTC. Translating gives CASSQRDRGNYEQYF. V and J are TRBV4-1 and TRBJ2-7; tentatively, D is TRBD2 (6 bases). With 2 bases removed from V and 3 bases from J, the gap between germline ends came to 14 bases. There are 15 residues in the CDR3. Germline CDR1 is MGHRA and CDR2 is YSYEKL.

This clonotype was seen ten or more times. The chain couples TRBV6-5 to TRBJ1-5; D is ambiguous. V lost 0 bases to trimming and J lost 7 bases, with 7 bases between them. Germline CDR1 reads MNHEY; CDR2 reads SVGAGI. CDR3 length equals 13 residues. This CDR3 is CASSYSKDQPQHF. The CDR3 DNA follows: TGTGCCAGCAGTTACTCGAAGGACCAGCCCCAGCATTTT.

This clonotype was counted only a few times. This rearrangement joins TRBV11-1 to TRBJ2-1; the match to TRBD1 covers 7 bases. Trimming removed 3 bases from V and 3 bases from J; junction bases left unmatched: 5. The CDR3 runs 15 residues. Germline V CDR1 and CDR2: SGHAT, FQDESV (reference sequence). The CDR3 spells CASSFPGQIYNEQFF. In nucleotides, the CDR3 is TGTGCCAGCAGCTTCCCGGGACAGATCTACAATGAGCAGTTCTTC.

On this clonotype itself: A much larger clonotype is one base distant, so this may be a read error. The conserved phenylalanine or tryptophan is not found at the CDR3 terminus, so this likely reflects a read error. The J gene is TRBJ2-2, the V gene TRBV4-1; no clear D. V was cut by 1 base and J by 0 bases, with 9 bases left in between. Germline-derived CDR1 and CDR2 are MGHRA and YSYEKL. This CDR3 is built from 16 residues. In DNA form, the CDR3 reads TGCGCCAGCAGCCAAGTCCAGGCACCGAACACCGGGGAGCTGTTTCTT. As protein: CASSQVQAPNTGELFL.

This clonotype occurred once. The genes are TRBV7-2 and TRBJ2-5; no clear D. The assigned J gene may be wrong: the sequence end matches TRBJ2-1 better. The CDR3 has 11 amino acids. The germline V gene encodes CDR1 SGHTA and CDR2 FQGNSA. CDR3 protein: CASSSSETQFF. The DNA of the CDR3 is TGTGCCAGCAGCTCCTCCGAGACCCAGTTCTTC.

Notes on this clonotype: One end of the junction fails to match germline, which may point to a read error. The chain has TRBV19 and TRBJ1-5, with 9 nucleotides matching TRBD1. Per germline, CDR1 LNHDA and CDR2 SQIVND (reference sequence). The CDR3 loop spans 14 amino acids. As DNA, the CDR3 is TGTGCCAGCTCCTATGGGACAGGGAATCGGCCCCAGCATTTT. Protein: CASSYGTGNRPQHF.

This clonotype was seen at least ten times. The chain carries TRBV2 and TRBJ2-3, with 10 bases identical to TRBD1. This CDR3 spans 14 amino acids. Trimming at V came to 6 bases and at J to 2 bases, leaving 2 bases not matched to a gene. CDR1 is SNHLY, CDR2 FYNNEI, per germline. This CDR3 reads CASSGQGDTDTQYF. The CDR3 bases are TGTGCCAGCAGCGGACAGGGGGACACAGATACGCAGTATTTT.

This clonotype was found many times. V is TRBV7-8 and J is TRBJ1-5; no clear D. The CDR3 totals 14 residues. Deletions cut 2 bases from V and 5 bases from J, with 10 bases between. Germline loops: CDR1 SGHVS, CDR2 FQNEAQ. CDR3 bases: TGTGCCAGCAGCTTAAGATCTGGGTATCAGCCCCAGCATTTT. Residues: CASSLRSGYQPQHF.

This clonotype has ten or more counts. The rearrangement links TRBV6-1 to TRBJ2-7; the D is unclear. Germline V gene sequence: CDR1 MNHNS, CDR2 SASEGT. Trimming shortened V by 0 bases and J by 7 bases, and 19 bases separated the two germline ends. The CDR3 covers 16 residues. For the CDR3, the DNA is TGTGCCAGCAGTGAAGCTGAAATGGTTTTGGGATGGGAGCAGTACTTC. Protein product: CASSEAEMVLGWEQYF.

This clonotype was seen ten or more times. This rearrangement joins TRBV4-1 to TRBJ2-1, with D perhaps matching TRBD1 or TRBD2 (6 bases each). Germline-derived CDR1 and CDR2 are MGHRA and YSYEKL. The V end was cut by 0 bases, the J end by 6 bases, with 15 bases between. This CDR3 contains 16 residues. CDR3 sequence: CASSQEERRGFNEQFF. The DNA of the CDR3 is TGCGCCAGCAGCCAAGAGGAGCGGAGGGGGTTCAATGAGCAGTTCTTC.

This clonotype occurred many times. This chain connects TRBV4-3 to TRBJ2-7; D ambiguous. Trimming shortened V by 0 bases and J by 2 bases, and 5 bases separated the two germline ends. The CDR3 totals 13 residues. Germline V gene lookup returns CDR1 LGHNA and CDR2 YSLEER. CDR3 DNA sequence: TGCGCCAGCAGCCAAGATTTACCCTACGAGCAGTACTTC. It codes for CASSQDLPYEQYF.

This clonotype came up many times. The CDR3 nucleotides read TGTGCCAGCAGCACGGGACAGACCTACGAGCAGTACTTC. Translation: CASSTGQTYEQYF. The chain has TRBV5-4 and TRBJ2-7; 7 nucleotides align to TRBD1. Trimming cost V 4 bases and J 2 bases; bases outside gene matches: 3. Germline-derived CDR1 and CDR2 are SGHNT and YYREEE (reference sequence). The CDR3 contains 13 residues.

This clonotype was recorded at least ten times. This rearrangement joins TRBV5-1 to TRBJ2-1; 15 bases are shared with TRBD2. The germline V gene encodes CDR1 SGHRS and CDR2 YFSETQ. The V and J ends lost 4 bases and 10 bases, in that order; junction bases with no gene match: 3. CDR3 size: 14 residues. The CDR3 reads CASSPGLAGGEQFF. DNA for the CDR3: TGCGCCAGCAGCCCTGGACTAGCGGGAGGGGAGCAGTTCTTC.

The rearrangement uses TRBV28 and TRBJ2-7, with D tentatively TRBD2 (6 bases). The CDR3 sequence is 16 residues long. Looked up from germline, CDR1 is MDHEN and CDR2 is SYDVKM. V was cut by 4 bases and J by 0 bases, with 16 bases left in between. In DNA form, the CDR3 reads TGTGCCAGCAGTTCTCCGGGGGATCAAAGCTCCTACGAGCAGTACTTC. It yields the protein CASSSPGDQSSYEQYF. Filled out from reference TRBV28 and TRBJ2-7, the complete variable domain reads DVKVTQSSRYLVKRTGEKVFLECVQDMDHENMFWYRQDPGLGLRLIYFSYDVKMKEKGDIPEGYSVSREKKERFSLILESASTNQTSMYLCASSSPGDQSSYEQYFGPGTRLTVT.

This clonotype has a count of ten or more. The V gene is TRBV25-1, the J gene TRBJ2-7; 7 bases fit TRBD1. CDR1 MGHDK and CDR2 SYGVNS come from the germline V gene. Losses at the gene ends were 6 bases for V and 3 bases for J; bases not matched to a gene: 2. The CDR3 sequence is 12 residues long. The CDR3: CASRAGGYEQYF. Written as DNA, the CDR3 is TGTGCCAGCAGGGCAGGGGGCTACGAGCAGTACTTC.

As regards this clonotype: The CDR3 does not end in the conserved phenylalanine or tryptophan, so this is likely a read error. The genes are TRBV5-6 and TRBJ2-3; 11 nucleotides agree with TRBD2. Germline CDR1 is SGHDT and CDR2 is YYEEEE. The CDR3 contains 16 residues. J was trimmed by 2 bases and V by 3 bases; bases with no gene match: 5. DNA of the CDR3: TGTGCCAGCAGCTCGCGGACTAGCGGGTACACAGATACGCAGTATTCT. Its translation is CASSSRTSGYTDTQYS.

In its sample, this clonotype was seen many times. This rearrangement joins TRBV20-1 to TRBJ2-7, with D uncertain. Germline lookup yields CDR1 DFQATT and CDR2 SNEGSKA (reference sequence). This CDR3 comprises 13 residues. V lost 3 bases to trimming and J lost 0 bases, with 9 bases between them. CDR3 amino acids: CSARDGRSYEQYF. CDR3 DNA: TGCAGTGCTAGGGACGGTCGCTCCTACGAGCAGTACTTC.

Many counts were recorded for this clonotype. The V call is TRBV5-5, the J call TRBJ2-7, with TRBD1 matching 8 bases. Germline V gene lookup returns CDR1 SGHKS and CDR2 YYEKEE (reference sequence). The CDR3 spans 15 residues. V was pared by 5 bases and J by 2 bases, with 9 bases of the junction left unmatched. CDR3 region: CASSWEQGQAYEQYF. The CDR3 DNA sequence: TGTGCCAGCAGTTGGGAACAGGGACAGGCCTACGAGCAGTACTTC.

The chain recombines TRBV18 with TRBJ1-2, with TRBD1 matching 8 bases. Germline lookup yields CDR1 KGHSH and CDR2 LQKENI. The CDR3 is 14 amino acids. V shed 7 bases and J 8 bases; nucleotides not matched to a gene: 12. Written as DNA, the CDR3 is TGTGCCAGCTTCCTGAGTGCGGCAGGGGGCGGCTACACCTTC. Residues: CASFLSAAGGGYTF.

The rearrangement links TRBV5-1 to TRBJ2-1, with 14 positions matching TRBD2. The junction had 6 bases not matched to a gene; V was cut back by 4 bases and J by 9 bases. This CDR3 has 15 residues. CDR1 SGHRS and CDR2 YFSETQ come from the germline V gene. The CDR3 loop reads CASSPTSGRASEQFF. In nucleotides, the CDR3 is TGCGCCAGCAGCCCGACTAGCGGGAGGGCGAGTGAGCAGTTCTTC.

In this sample, this clonotype turned up many times. The V gene is TRBV5-1, the J gene TRBJ2-7; 8 bases map to TRBD2. The CDR3 is 16 residues long. The J segment lost 5 bases and the V segment lost 1 base, leaving 11 bases of the junction unmatched. Looked up from germline, CDR1 is SGHRS and CDR2 is YFSETQ. This CDR3 is CASSLSVAGSGDEQYF. Written as DNA, the CDR3 is TGCGCCAGCAGCTTGTCGGTAGCGGGAAGTGGCGACGAGCAGTACTTC. Together with reference TRBV5-1 and TRBJ2-7, the CDR3 gives the full variable domain: KAGVTQTPRYLIKTRGQQVTLSCSPISGHRSVSWYQQTPGQGLQFLFEYFSETQRNKGNFPGRFSGRQFSNSRSEMNVSTLELGDSALYLCASSLSVAGSGDEQYFGPGTRLTVT.

The table lists this clonotype with many counts. The chain carries TRBV6-6 and TRBJ1-5, with D possibly TRBD1 on 5 matching bases. The V gene lost 5 bases and the J gene lost 4 bases, with 15 bases spanning the gap. The CDR3 has 15 residues. Per the germline V gene, CDR1 is MNHNY and CDR2 is SVGAGI (reference sequence). As DNA, the CDR3 is TGTGCCAGCAGTCCCCTCGGGGGAGGTAATCAGCCCCAGCATTTT. Residues: CASSPLGGGNQPQHF.

This clonotype showed up many times. The chain uses TRBV11-2 and TRBJ2-2, with 9 bases that match TRBD2. The CDR3 has 17 amino acids. The germline CDR1 and CDR2 sequences are SGHAT and FQNNGV. The V and J ends lost 3 bases and 2 bases, in that order; junction bases with no gene match: 7. The chain's CDR3 is CASSLLGLADNTGELFF. The CDR3 DNA reads as TGTGCCAGCAGCTTGTTGGGACTAGCAGACAACACCGGGGAGCTGTTTTTT. The full variable domain, rest sourced from reference TRBV11-2 and TRBJ2-2, is EAGVAQSPRYKIIEKRQSVAFWCNPISGHATLYWYQQILGQGPKLLIQFQNNGVVDDSQLPKDRFSAERLKGVDSTLKIQPAKLEDSAVYLCASSLLGLADNTGELFFGEGSRLTVL.

The chain employs TRBV5-4 and TRBJ1-1; perhaps TRBD1 as D (5 bases). Germline CDR1 reads SGHNT; CDR2 reads YYREEE (reference sequence). This CDR3 contains 16 residues. The ends were cut back, 0 bases at V and 3 bases at J, with 15 bases in the middle. The CDR3 protein is CASSLVGSGDYTEAFF. As DNA, the CDR3 is TGTGCCAGCAGCTTGGTCGGGTCGGGGGACTACACTGAAGCTTTCTTT.

This clonotype was observed many times. V is TRBV5-1 and J is TRBJ2-3; the match to TRBD2 covers 10 bases. CDR1 is SGHRS, CDR2 YFSETQ, per germline. The CDR3 is 15 residues long. J lost 2 bases, V lost 6 bases, and 6 bases had no gene match. The CDR3 DNA reads as TGCGCCAGCACTATAGCGGGAGGCCTCACAGATACGCAGTATTTT. Residues: CASTIAGGLTDTQYF.